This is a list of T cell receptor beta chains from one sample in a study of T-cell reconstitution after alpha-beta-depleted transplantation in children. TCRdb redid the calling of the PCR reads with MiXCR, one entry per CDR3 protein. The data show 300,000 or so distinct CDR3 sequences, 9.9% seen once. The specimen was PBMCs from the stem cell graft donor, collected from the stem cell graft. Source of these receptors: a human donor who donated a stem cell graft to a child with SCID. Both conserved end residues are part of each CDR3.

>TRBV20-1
CSARGTSGDTQEQFF
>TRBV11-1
CASSHRGFQETQYF
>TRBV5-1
CASSHTGGDSPLHF
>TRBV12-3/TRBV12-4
CASSLALGGAGHNSPLHF
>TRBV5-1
CASSQGLFSGANVLTF
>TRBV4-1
CASTTATGSYTEAFF
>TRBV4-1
CASSQQGTNTEAFF
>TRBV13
CASSTRPTYEQYF
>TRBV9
CASSVDPMTGFGNTIYF
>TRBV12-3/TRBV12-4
CASNSREHGRDGYTF
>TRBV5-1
CASSLGQTTASPLHF
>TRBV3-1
CASSLSLTGELFF
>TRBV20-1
CSARGRSRTGPYEQYF
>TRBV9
CASSVVAGRLFF
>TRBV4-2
CASSQDLAGEYNEQFF
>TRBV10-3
CAITGARNTGELFF
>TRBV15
CATSSGTAKETQYF
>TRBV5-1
CASSPVTGGNEQFF
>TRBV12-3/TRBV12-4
CASSPNGLLVYF
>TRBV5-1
CASSLDTIYEQYF
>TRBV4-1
CASSQLRDRDSYEQYF
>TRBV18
CASSWSAYNEQFF
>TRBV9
CASSQWTGGGEPQHF